This TCR beta chain was retrieved from a study of Ad26.COV2.S vaccination and SARS-CoV-2 variants. Profiling relied on immunoSEQ multiplex PCR, and the TCRdb table lists in-frame clones only, not all of them. The sample lists around 94,000 clones; about three quarters were seen once. CDR1 and CDR2 from the germline V gene are MDHEN and SYDVKM. The CDR3 loop spans 11 amino acids. V lost 7 bases to trimming and J lost 7 bases, with 7 bases between them. The source is a human donor who had recovered from COVID-19. The V call is TRBV28, the J call TRBJ2-2, with D maybe TRBD2 (5 bases). The sequenced sample was peripheral blood, obtained after recovery from COVID-19. CDR3 sequence: CASKGGGELFF. Written as DNA, the CDR3 is TGTGCCAGCAAAGGAGGCGGGGAGCTGTTTTTT.